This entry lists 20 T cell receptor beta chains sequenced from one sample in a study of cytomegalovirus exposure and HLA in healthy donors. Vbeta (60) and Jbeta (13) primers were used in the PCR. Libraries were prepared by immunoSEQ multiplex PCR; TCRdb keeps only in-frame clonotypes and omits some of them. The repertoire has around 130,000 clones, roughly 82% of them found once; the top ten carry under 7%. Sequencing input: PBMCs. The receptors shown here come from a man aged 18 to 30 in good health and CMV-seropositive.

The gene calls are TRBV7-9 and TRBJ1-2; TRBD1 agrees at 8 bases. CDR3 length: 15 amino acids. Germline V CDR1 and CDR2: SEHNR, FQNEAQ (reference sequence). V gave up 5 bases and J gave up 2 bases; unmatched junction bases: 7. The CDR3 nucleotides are TGTGCCAGCAGCCTGGGACAGGTTATCAACTATGGCTACACCTTC. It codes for CASSLGQVINYGYTF.

CDR3 DNA: TGTGCCAGCAGTGTGTGGGAGGGCTCTCAGCCCCAGCATTTT. This sequence encodes CASSVWEGSQPQHF. The chain links TRBV6-5 to TRBJ1-5, with D unclear. The CDR3 runs 14 residues. The V gene's germline CDR1 is MNHEY and CDR2 SVGAGI. The V and J ends lost 5 bases and 6 bases respectively, with 14 bases between them.

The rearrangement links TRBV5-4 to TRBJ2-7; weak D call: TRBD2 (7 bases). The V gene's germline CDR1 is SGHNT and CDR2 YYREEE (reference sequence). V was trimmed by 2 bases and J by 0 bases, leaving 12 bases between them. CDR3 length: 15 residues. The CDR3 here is CASSLRGGSSYEQYF. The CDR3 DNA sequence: TGTGCCAGCAGCTTAAGGGGGGGCAGCTCCTACGAGCAGTACTTC.

CDR3 sequence (DNA): TGTGCCAGCAGCTTATCCCACCCGACAGGGGGCTTTCCTGAAGCTTTCTTT. It translates to CASSLSHPTGGFPEAFF. This chain joins TRBV7-8 and TRBJ1-1; TRBD1 aligns across 10 bases. V trimming: 2 bases; J trimming: 6 bases; junction bases outside the gene matches: 12. Germline V gives CDR1 SGHVS, CDR2 FQNEAQ. This CDR3 contains 17 residues.

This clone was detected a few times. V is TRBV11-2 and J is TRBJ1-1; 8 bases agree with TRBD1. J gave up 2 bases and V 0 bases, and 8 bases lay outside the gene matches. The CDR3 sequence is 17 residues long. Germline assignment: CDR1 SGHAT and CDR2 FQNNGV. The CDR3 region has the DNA TGTGCCAGCAGCTTAGAGGTCTCAGGACAGGGAAACACTGAAGCTTTCTTT. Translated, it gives CASSLEVSGQGNTEAFF.

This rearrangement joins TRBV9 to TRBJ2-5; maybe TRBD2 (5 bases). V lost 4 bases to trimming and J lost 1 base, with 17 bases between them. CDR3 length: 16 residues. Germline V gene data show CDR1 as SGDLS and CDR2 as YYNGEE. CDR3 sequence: CASSSNWRWSQETQYF. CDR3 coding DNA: TGTGCCAGCAGCTCCAATTGGAGGTGGTCCCAAGAGACCCAGTACTTC.

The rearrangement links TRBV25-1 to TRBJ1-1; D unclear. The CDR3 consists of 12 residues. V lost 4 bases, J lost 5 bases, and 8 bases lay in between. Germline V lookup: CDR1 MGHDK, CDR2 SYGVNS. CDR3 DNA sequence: TGTGCCAGCAGTGGGTCCAGGACTGAAGCTTTCTTT. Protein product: CASSGSRTEAFF. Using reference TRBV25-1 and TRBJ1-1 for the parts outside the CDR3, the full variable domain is EADIYQTPRYLVIGTGKKITLECSQTMGHDKMYWYQQDPGMELHLIHYSYGVNSTEKGDLSSESTVSRIRTEHFPLTLESARPSHTSQYLCASSGSRTEAFFGQGTRLTVV.

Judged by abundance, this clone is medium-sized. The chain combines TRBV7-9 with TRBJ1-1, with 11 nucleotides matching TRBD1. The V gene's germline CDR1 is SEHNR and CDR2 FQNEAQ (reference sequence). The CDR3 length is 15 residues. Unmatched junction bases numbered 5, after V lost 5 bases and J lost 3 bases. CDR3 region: CASSVSGQGDTEAFF. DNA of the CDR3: TGTGCCAGCAGCGTTTCGGGACAGGGGGACACTGAAGCTTTCTTT.

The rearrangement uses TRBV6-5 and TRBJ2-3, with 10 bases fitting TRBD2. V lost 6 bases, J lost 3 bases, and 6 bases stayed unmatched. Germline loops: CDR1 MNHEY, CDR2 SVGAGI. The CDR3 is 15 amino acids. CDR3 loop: CASSPSGGVTDTQYF. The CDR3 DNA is TGTGCCAGCAGCCCCAGCGGGGGGGTTACAGATACGCAGTATTTT.

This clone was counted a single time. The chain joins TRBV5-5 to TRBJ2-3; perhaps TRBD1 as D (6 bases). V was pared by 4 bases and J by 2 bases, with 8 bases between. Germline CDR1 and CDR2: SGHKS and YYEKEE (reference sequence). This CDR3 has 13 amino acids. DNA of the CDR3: TGTGCCAGCAGCCGACAGGACACAGATACGCAGTATTTT. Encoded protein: CASSRQDTDTQYF.

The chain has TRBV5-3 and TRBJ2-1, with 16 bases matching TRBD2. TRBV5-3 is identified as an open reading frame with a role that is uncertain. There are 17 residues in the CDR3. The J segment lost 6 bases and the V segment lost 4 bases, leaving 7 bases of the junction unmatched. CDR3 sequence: CARSAPGTSGGANEQFF. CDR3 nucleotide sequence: TGTGCCAGAAGCGCCCCTGGGACTAGCGGGGGGGCCAATGAGCAGTTCTTC.

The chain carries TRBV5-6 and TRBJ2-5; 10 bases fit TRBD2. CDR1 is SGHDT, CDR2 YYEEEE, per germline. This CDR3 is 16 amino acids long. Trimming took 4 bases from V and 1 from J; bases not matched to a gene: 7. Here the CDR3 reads CASSAGLADGQETQYF. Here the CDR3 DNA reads TGTGCCAGCAGCGCCGGACTAGCGGACGGCCAAGAGACCCAGTACTTC.

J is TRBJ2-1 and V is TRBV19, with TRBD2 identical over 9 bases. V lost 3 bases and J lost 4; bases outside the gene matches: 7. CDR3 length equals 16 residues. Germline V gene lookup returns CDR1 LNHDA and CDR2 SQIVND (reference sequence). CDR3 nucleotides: TGTGCCAGTAGTATTACGGCGGGAGGGCCTTACAATGAGCAGTTCTTC. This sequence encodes CASSITAGGPYNEQFF.

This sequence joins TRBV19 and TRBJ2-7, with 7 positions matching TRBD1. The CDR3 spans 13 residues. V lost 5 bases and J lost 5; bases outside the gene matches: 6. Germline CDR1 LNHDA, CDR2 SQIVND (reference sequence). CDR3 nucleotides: TGTGCCAGTAGTGCCTGGACAGGAGACGAGCAGTACTTC. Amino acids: CASSAWTGDEQYF.

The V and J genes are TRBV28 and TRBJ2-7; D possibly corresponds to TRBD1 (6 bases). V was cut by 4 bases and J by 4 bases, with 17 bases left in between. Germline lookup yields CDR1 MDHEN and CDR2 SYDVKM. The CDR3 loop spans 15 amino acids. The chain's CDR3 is CASSSRGYRPYEQYF. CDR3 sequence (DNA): TGTGCCAGCAGTTCGAGGGGGTATCGTCCTTACGAGCAGTACTTC.

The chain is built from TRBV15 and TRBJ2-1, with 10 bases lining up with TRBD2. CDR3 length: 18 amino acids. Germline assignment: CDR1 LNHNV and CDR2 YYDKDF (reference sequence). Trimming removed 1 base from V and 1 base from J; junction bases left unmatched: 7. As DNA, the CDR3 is TGTGCCACCAGCAGAGCCCTAGCGGGAGCGGGGTCCTACAATGAGCAGTTCTTC. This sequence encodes CATSRALAGAGSYNEQFF.

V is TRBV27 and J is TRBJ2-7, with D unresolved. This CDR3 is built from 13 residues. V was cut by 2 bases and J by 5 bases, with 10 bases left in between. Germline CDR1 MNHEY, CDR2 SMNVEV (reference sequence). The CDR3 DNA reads TGTGCCAGCAGTTTAAGCCCCCTCGACGAGCAGTACTTC. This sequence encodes CASSLSPLDEQYF.

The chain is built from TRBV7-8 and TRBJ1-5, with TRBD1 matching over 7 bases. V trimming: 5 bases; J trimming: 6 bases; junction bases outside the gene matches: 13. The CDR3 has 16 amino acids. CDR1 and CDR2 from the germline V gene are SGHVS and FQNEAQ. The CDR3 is CASSPPGGGRTQPQHF. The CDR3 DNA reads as TGTGCCAGCAGCCCGCCCGGAGGGGGCAGGACTCAGCCCCAGCATTTT.

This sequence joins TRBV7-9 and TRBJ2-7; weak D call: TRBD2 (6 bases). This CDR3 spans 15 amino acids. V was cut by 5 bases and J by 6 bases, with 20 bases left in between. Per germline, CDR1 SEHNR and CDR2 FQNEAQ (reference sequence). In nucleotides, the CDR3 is TGTGCCAGCAGCATAATATTGACGGGGGACGGCGAGCAGTACTTC. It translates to CASSIILTGDGEQYF. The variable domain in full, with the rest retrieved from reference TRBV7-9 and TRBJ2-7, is DTGVSQNPRHKITKRGQNVTFRCDPISEHNRLYWYRQTLGQGPEFLTYFQNEAQLEKSRLLSDRFSAERPKGSFSTLEIQRTEQGDSAMYLCASSIILTGDGEQYFGPGTRLTVT.

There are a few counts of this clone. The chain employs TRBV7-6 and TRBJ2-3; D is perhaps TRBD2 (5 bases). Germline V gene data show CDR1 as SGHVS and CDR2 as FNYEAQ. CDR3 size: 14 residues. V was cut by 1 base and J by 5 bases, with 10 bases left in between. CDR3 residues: CASSLVTSGDTQYF. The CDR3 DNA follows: TGTGCCAGCAGCTTAGTTACTAGTGGAGATACGCAGTATTTT.